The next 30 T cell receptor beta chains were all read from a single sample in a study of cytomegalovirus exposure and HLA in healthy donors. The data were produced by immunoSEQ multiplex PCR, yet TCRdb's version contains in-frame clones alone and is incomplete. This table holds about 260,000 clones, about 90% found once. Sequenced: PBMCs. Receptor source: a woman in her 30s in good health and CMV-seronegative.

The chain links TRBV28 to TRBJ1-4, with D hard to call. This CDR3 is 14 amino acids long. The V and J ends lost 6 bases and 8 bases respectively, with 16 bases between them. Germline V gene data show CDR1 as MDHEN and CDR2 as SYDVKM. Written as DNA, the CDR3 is TGTGCCAGCAGATCGACAATGGCGGGGGAAAAACTGTTTTTT. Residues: CASRSTMAGEKLFF.

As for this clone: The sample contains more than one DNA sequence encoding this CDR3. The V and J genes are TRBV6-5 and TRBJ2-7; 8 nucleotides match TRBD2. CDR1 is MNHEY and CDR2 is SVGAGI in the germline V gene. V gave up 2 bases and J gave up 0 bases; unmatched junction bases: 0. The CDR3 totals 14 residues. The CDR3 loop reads CASSYSGSSYEQYF. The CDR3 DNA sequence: TGTGCCAGCAGTTACAGCGGGAGCTCCTACGAGCAGTACTTC.

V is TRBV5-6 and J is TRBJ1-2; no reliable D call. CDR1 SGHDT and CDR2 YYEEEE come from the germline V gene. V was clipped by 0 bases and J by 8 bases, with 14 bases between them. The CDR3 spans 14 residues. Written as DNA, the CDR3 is TGTGCCAGCAGCTTGGCCAACGGAATAGAAGGCTACACCTTC. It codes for CASSLANGIEGYTF.

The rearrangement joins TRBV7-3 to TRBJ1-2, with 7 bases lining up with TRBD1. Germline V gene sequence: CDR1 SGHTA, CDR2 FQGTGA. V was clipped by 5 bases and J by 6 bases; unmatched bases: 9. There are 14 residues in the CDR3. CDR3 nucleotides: TGTGCCAGCAGCGACGGGACAGCGAGGAATGGCTACACCTTC. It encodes CASSDGTARNGYTF.

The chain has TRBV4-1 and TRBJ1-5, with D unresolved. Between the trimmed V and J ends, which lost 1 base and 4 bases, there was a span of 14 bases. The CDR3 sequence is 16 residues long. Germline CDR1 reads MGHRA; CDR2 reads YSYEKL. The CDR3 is CASSQVASGGNQPQHF. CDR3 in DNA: TGCGCCAGCAGCCAAGTCGCGAGCGGAGGTAATCAGCCCCAGCATTTT.

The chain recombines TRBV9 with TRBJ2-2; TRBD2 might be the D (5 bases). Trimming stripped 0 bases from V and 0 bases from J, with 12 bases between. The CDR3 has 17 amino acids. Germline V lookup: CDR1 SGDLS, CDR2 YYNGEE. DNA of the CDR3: TGTGCCAGCAGCGTAGCTGAAGAGGGCGCGAACACCGGGGAGCTGTTTTTT. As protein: CASSVAEEGANTGELFF.

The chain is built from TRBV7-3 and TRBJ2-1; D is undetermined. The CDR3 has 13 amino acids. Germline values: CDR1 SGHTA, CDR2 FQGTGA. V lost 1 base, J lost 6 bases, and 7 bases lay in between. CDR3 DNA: TGTGCCAGCAGCTTAATGCTCACCAATGAGCAGTTCTTC. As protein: CASSLMLTNEQFF.

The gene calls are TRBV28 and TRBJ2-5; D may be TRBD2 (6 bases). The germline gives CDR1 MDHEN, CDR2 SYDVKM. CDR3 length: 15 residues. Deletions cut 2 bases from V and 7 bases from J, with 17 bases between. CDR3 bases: TGTGCCAGCAGTTTAGGCGGGACGGCCCAGGGGACCCAGTACTTC. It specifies CASSLGGTAQGTQYF.

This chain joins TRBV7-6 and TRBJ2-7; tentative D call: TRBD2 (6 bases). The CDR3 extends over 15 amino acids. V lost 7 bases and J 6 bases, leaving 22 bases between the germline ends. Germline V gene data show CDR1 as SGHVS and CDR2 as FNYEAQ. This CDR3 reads CASTLLGPGEGEQYF. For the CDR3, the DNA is TGTGCCAGCACCCTTCTCGGGCCGGGAGAGGGCGAGCAGTACTTC.

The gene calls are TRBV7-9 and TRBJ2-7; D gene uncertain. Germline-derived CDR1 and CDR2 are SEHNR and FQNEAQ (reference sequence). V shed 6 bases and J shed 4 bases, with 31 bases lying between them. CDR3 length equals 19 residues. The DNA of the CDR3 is TGTGCCAGCAGTTCCACCATCTCAACCCCGGTCACTGTCCGTTACGAGCAGTACTTC. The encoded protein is CASSSTISTPVTVRYEQYF.

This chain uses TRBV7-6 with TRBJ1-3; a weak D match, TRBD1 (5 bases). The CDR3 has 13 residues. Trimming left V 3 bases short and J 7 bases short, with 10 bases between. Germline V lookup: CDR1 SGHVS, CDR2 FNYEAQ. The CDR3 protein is CASSLGPGNTIYF. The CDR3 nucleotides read TGTGCCAGCAGCTTGGGACCGGGGAACACCATATATTTT.

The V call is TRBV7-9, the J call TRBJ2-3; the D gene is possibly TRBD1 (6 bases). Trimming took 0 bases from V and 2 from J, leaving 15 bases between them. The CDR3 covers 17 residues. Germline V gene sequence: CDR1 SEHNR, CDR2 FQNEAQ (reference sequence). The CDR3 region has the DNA TGTGCCAGCAGCTTAGCGAATACTCGGGACACCACAGATACGCAGTATTTT. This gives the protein CASSLANTRDTTDTQYF.

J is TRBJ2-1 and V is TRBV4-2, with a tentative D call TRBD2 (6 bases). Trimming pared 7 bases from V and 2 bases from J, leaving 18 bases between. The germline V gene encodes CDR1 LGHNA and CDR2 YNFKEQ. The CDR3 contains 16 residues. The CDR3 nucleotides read TGTGCCAGCACCCTAGGGGCGGGAAACACCTACAATGAGCAGTTCTTC. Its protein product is CASTLGAGNTYNEQFF.

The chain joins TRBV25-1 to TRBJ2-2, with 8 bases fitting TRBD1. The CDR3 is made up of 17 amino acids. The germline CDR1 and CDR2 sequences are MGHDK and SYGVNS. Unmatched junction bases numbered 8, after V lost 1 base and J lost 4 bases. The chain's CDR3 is CASSEWRTGSGTGELFF. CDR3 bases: TGTGCCAGCAGTGAATGGAGGACAGGGTCGGGCACCGGGGAGCTGTTTTTT.

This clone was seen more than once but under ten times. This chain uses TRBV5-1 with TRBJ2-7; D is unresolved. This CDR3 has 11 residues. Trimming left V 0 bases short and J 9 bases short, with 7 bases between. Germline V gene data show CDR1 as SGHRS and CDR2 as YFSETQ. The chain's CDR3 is CASSLVPGQYF. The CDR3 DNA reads TGCGCCAGCAGCTTGGTACCCGGGCAGTACTTC.

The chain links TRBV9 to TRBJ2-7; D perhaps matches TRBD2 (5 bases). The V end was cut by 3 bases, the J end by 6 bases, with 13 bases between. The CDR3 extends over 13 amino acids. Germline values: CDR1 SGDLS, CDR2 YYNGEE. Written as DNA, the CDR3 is TGTGCCAGCAGCGGGACTCTCAGCCCCGAGCAGTACTTC. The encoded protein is CASSGTLSPEQYF.

The CDR3 reads CASSLAAGAYEQYF. CDR3 bases: TGTGCCAGCAGTCTCGCAGCGGGGGCCTACGAGCAGTACTTC. The chain uses TRBV28 and TRBJ2-7; TRBD2 aligns across 8 bases. CDR3 length: 14 residues. Trimming cost V 5 bases and J 2 bases; bases outside gene matches: 5. Germline assignment: CDR1 MDHEN and CDR2 SYDVKM. Drawing the rest from reference TRBV28 and TRBJ2-7, the complete variable domain is DVKVTQSSRYLVKRTGEKVFLECVQDMDHENMFWYRQDPGLGLRLIYFSYDVKMKEKGDIPEGYSVSREKKERFSLILESASTNQTSMYLCASSLAAGAYEQYFGPGTRLTVT.

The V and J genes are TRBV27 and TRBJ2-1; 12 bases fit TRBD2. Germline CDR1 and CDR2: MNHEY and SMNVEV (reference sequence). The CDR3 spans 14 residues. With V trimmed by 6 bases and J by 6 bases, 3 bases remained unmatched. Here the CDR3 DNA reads TGTGCCAGCAGCACTAGCGGGAGGATCAATGAGCAGTTCTTC. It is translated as CASSTSGRINEQFF.

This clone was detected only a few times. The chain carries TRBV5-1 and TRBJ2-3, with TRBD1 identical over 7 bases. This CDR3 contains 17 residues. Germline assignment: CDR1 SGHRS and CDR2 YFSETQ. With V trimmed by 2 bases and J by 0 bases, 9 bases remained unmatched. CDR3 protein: CASSFASTGESTDTQYF. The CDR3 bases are TGCGCCAGCAGCTTTGCCTCAACAGGGGAAAGCACAGATACGCAGTATTTT. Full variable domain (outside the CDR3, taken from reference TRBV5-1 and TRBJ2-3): KAGVTQTPRYLIKTRGQQVTLSCSPISGHRSVSWYQQTPGQGLQFLFEYFSETQRNKGNFPGRFSGRQFSNSRSEMNVSTLELGDSALYLCASSFASTGESTDTQYFGPGTRLTVL.

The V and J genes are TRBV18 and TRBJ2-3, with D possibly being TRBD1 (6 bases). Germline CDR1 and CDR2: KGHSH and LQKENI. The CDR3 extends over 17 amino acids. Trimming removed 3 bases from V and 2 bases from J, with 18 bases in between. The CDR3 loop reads CASSPLGHREITDTQYF. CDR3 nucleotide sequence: TGTGCCAGCTCACCCCTAGGCCACAGGGAGATCACAGATACGCAGTATTTT.

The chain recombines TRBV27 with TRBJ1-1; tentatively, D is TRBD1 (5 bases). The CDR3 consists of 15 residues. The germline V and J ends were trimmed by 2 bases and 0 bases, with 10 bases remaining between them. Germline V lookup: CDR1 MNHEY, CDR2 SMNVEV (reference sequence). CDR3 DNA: TGTGCCAGCAGTTTAGGGGACCGCTTGAACACTGAAGCTTTCTTT. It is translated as CASSLGDRLNTEAFF.

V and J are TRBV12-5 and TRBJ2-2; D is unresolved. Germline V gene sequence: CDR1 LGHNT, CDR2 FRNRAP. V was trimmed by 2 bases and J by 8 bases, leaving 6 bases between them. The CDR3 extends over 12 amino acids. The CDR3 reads CASGLFSGELFF. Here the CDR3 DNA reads TGTGCTAGTGGTTTGTTTTCTGGGGAGCTGTTTTTT. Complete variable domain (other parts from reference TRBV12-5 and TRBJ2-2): DARVTQTPRHKVTEMGQEVTMRCQPILGHNTVFWYRQTMMQGLELLAYFRNRAPLDDSGMPKDRFSAEMPDATLATLKIQPSEPRDSAVYFCASGLFSGELFFGEGSRLTVL.

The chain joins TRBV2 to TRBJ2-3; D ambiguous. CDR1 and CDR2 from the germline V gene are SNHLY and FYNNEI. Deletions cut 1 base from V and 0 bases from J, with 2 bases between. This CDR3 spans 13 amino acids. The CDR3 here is CASSEGSTDTQYF. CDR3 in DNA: TGTGCCAGCAGTGAAGGGAGCACAGATACGCAGTATTTT.

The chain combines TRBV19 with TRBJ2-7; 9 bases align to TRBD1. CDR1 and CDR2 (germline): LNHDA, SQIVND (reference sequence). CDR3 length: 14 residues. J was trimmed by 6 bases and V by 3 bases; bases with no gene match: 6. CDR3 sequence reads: CASSMTGGRGEQYF. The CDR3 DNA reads TGTGCCAGTAGTATGACAGGGGGAAGAGGCGAGCAGTACTTC.

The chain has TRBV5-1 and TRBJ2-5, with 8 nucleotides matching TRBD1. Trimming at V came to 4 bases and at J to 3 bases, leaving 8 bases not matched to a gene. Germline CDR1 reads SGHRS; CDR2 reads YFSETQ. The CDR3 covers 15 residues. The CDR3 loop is CASSAGQVLEETQYF. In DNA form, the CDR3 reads TGCGCCAGCAGCGCGGGACAGGTATTGGAAGAGACCCAGTACTTC.

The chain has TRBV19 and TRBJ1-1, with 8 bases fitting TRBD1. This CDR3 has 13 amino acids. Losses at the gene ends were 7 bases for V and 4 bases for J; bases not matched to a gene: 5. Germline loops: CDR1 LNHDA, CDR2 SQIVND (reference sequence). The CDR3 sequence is CASNPGGITEAFF. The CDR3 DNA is TGTGCCAGTAACCCAGGGGGCATCACTGAAGCTTTCTTT.

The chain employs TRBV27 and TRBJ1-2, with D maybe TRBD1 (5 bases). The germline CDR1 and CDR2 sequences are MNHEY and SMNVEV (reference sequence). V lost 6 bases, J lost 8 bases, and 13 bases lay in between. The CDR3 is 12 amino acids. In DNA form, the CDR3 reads TGTGCCAGCAGGGGGGACCCGGTGGGCTACACCTTC. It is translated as CASRGDPVGYTF.

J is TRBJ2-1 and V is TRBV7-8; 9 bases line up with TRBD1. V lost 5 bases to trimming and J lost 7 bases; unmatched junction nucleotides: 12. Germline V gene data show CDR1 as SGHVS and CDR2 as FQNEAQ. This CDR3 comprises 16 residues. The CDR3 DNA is TGTGCCAGCAGCCCCAGGGGCGGGACAGGGAGTAATGAGCAGTTCTTC. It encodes CASSPRGGTGSNEQFF.

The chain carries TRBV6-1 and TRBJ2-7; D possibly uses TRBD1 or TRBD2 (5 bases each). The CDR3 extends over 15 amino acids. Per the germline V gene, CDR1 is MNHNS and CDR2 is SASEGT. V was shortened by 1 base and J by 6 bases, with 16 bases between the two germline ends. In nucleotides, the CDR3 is TGTGCCAGCAGTGAAGTGGGACGCTGGCCTCGCGAGCAGTACTTC. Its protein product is CASSEVGRWPREQYF.

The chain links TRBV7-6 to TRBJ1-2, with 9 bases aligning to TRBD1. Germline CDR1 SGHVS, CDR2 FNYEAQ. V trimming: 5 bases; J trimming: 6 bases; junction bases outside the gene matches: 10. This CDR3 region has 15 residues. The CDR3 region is CASSVSTGGRDGYTF. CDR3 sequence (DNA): TGTGCCAGCAGCGTCAGTACAGGGGGCAGGGATGGCTACACCTTC.